This T cell receptor (beta chain) was identified in a study of cytomegalovirus exposure and HLA in healthy donors (dated by TCRdb to about 2017). Broadly, across the study: In an earlier analysis of around 540 of the donors, roughly 300 Gb of sequence data and 120 million or so unique TCR beta sequences from 150 million to 200 million T cells were reported. Of the roughly 420 genotyped donors, 70% to 90% were placed in the genetic ancestry cluster associated with self-reported Caucasian donors. The number of typed donors differed by locus: about 629-630 for A, B, C, DRB1 and DQB1; some 540 for DQA1; around 610 for DPA1; and about 470 for DPB1. A later analysis re-analyzed previously published TCR beta repertoires from 666 donors and added high-resolution HLA genotyping to study TCR occurrence patterns. A handful of DR-DQ haplotypes were handled as single units for association and clustering because linkage in the cohort was strong. Both class I and class II loci were covered by HLA typing, at four-digit resolution. Alongside the repertoire data, information on donor age, sex, ethnicity and CMV serostatus was compiled. Among 398 genotyped donors of the cohort, an average of 235,054 unique TCR beta nucleotide sequences were sequenced per donor, roughly a sixth of them non-productive. In addition to the first cohort of hundreds of subjects, a separate validation cohort of 130 or so different subjects was used. A later genetic analysis took genome-wide SNP genotypes for about 65% of the 666 donors and used that subset as a discovery cohort. The later analysis used no new phenotypic data to find candidate immune exposures, relying instead on TCR beta sequences and their occurrence across donors. An earlier analysis of 587 of the donors used high-throughput TCR beta sequencing to judge whether each TCR beta V gene segment behaved as functional or pseudogenic. Every discovery cohort repertoire had been produced on one sequencing platform. The study aimed to test whether cataloging public T cell receptors could reveal signatures of past pathogen exposure. To predict cytomegalovirus infection status, the study combined high-throughput TCR immunosequencing, statistical association of individual TCRs with disease status, and machine learning. The study used immunosequencing to profile the T cell repertoires of 600 to 850 subjects and linked those repertoires to cytomegalovirus serostatus. An early release covering some 640 HLA-typed donors comprised about 290 gigabases of sequencing data and roughly 86 million unique TCR sequences.

Comments on this clone: The specificity of this receptor is unknown. No base quality information exists; no much larger clone differs at one position.

In total, fewer than 750 healthy bone marrow donors made up the cohort. All cohort members were sampled while nominally healthy, although unrecorded immune exposures were likely present. The donor was CMV seropositive and was included in the group of 290 or so seropositive cohort members. A peripheral blood sample was collected from each donor, and TCR beta sequencing was performed on peripheral blood mononuclear cells. Genomic DNA was extracted from the blood cell samples with the Qiagen DNeasy Blood Extraction Kit. Overall results and qualifications from the work: Compared with the approximately 700-donor mean, donors in an Asian-associated ancestry cluster had fewer N-insertions in productive TCRs, according to a later genetic analysis. Across donors, most TCR sequences were observed very rarely, whereas some public TCRs were present in many individuals. Because HLA typing was missing for some donors at each locus, association tests included only the typed subset. A later analysis found that TCR association rates varied across HLA loci, with DRB1 alleles showing the most associated TCRs and HLA-C alleles the fewest. In vitro tests confirmed that a few of the cytomegalovirus-associated TCR beta chains recognize cytomegalovirus antigens. Specific HLA alleles were associated with 18,000 or so TCR beta sequences at a false discovery rate of 0.05 in a later analysis. The sequencing pipeline was judged likely to have produced a cluster of highly shared sequence variants as a technical artifact. A further reported finding was that TCR beta sequences accurately predicted the HLA-A and HLA-B alleles for most subjects in the first cohort. CMV serostatus was the only immune exposure information available for the cohort. Most CMV-associated TCR beta chains appeared to be HLA-restricted in a later analysis, and the HLA associations seemed to be driven largely by CMV exposure. A total of 164 TCR beta chains were listed by the study as associated with cytomegalovirus. When HLA alleles, especially DR and DQ, strongly co-occurred, attributing TCR associations to individual alleles was difficult. An earlier analysis of around 600 of the donors showed that most TCR beta V segments appeared in productive rearrangements either about 87% or about 30% of the time, which broadly matched IMGT annotations. Seventeen rarely observed V segments, including chromosome 9 orphons, were excluded from the earlier analysis of about 500 of the donors because counts were too low. Only TCR beta chains were sequenced in this cohort, and the absence of alpha or paired-chain data limited detectable features. The presence/absence analyses assumed that sequencing depth was roughly uniform across donors, and that assumption may not be true. In a later analysis, HLA-associated TCR beta chains were found to be more clonally expanded and to have lower generation probabilities than equally common non-associated chains. In both the original and validation cohorts, the classifier was reported to diagnose cytomegalovirus status with high specificity and sensitivity. The 87-base-pair reads could not distinguish some IMGT-functional V segments, including TRBV6-2 and TRBV6-3, so those segments were excluded. The authors suggested that the approach could potentially be extended to other disease states and immunological phenotypes. Linkage disequilibrium might explain the correlated functional status among segregating V segments, but an unknown experimental factor could not be ruled out. An association between a missense DCLRE1C variant and V-gene and J-gene trimming of TCR beta chains was found in a later genetic analysis and replicated in an independent cohort. A later analysis reported that several top co-occurrence clusters appeared linked to parvovirus B19, influenza, CMV and Epstein-Barr virus.

The library came from the immunoSEQ multiplex PCR assay. The multiplex PCR relied on a mix of 60 forward primers for TCR Vbeta segments and 13 reverse primers for TCR Jbeta segments. The CDR3 region of rearranged TCR beta genes was amplified from genomic DNA by a multiplex PCR assay. The Illumina HiSeq System was used to sequence the amplified TCR beta libraries as 87-base-pair reads. In the source study's methods: A later analysis tallied roughly 80 million unique TCR beta chains across the approximately 670 repertoires, and 10 million to 11 million of those chains were shared by two or more donors. To remove PCR and sequencing errors, raw reads were error-corrected and collapsed into unique sequences using a nearest-neighbor algorithm that merged closely related sequences. V, D and J gene segments were assigned by aligning CDR3 sequences to IMGT reference sequences. For a sequence to be retained, a match of at least six nucleotides to both a V gene segment and a J gene segment was required. A rearrangement was called productive if the CDR3 had no stop codons and remained in frame with V and J, and every other rearrangement was called non-productive. Following IMGT convention, CDR3 was defined as the stretch from the second conserved V-encoded cysteine up to the conserved J-encoded phenylalanine. The earlier analysis of about 640 of the donors excluded any sequence lacking an unambiguous match to a single V gene segment. In an earlier analysis of approximately 590 of the donors, a V segment was called functional when productive rearrangements were above 56.7%, and segregating when the standard deviation between donors exceeded 5%. A statistical classification framework was built to diagnose cytomegalovirus status from the catalog of TCR beta chain sequences. In a later analysis, V and J genes were assigned by comparing TCR nucleotide sequences against IMGT/GENE-DB human TR gene sequences. The TCRdist pipeline was used in a later analysis to assign CDR3 sequences and most-parsimonious VDJ recombination scenarios. In a later analysis, every TCR beta chain was defined by the combination of its CDR3 amino acid sequence and its V-gene family, and reads without a unique V-gene family were dropped. In a later analysis, 500 to 650 highly shared, low-generation-probability nucleotide sequences were removed to address suspected cross-contamination and a sequencing artifact. For each public chain, a later analysis derived a clonal expansion index from normalized ranks of inferred template counts within each repertoire. In a later analysis, generation probabilities were computed using a VDJ recombination model fitted to out-of-frame rearrangements, and the results were checked against IGoR. A later analysis scored TCR-TCR, TCR-HLA and TCR-CMV co-occurrence with hypergeometric tests, applying a repertoire-size bias correction to TCR pairs. False discovery rates were estimated in a later analysis by permuting HLA or CMV assignments 20 times. A later analysis grouped co-occurring TCRs with DBSCAN, adding TCRdist sequence similarity when clustering within HLA-allele-positive subsets. Repertoires with fewer than 30,000 or more than 120,000 public chains, plus five repertoires with anomalous nucleotide sharing, were excluded from co-occurrence clustering. Here the immuneACCESS table is served through TCRdb, limited to in-frame sequences with V and J called. Missing clones are a known gap in these copies; in checked studies unresolved V genes cover under half, and the rest lacks a known reason. V and J calls and clone size are copied from that table; D and trimming were computed from the DNA. Counted in this sample were roughly 100,000 clones; roughly 71% of them appeared once. Jointly, the top ten make up around 3% of the sample.

The CDR3 has 16 amino acids, counting the end cysteine and phenylalanine. Solely the CDR3 DNA is kept, with 48 bases framed from the first base. From a lookup of the germline V gene, CDR1 and CDR2 are MDHEN and SYDVKM. V has 4 bases trimmed and J has 3 bases trimmed; junction bases matching no gene number 11. The receptor chain draws on TRBV28 and TRBJ2-7, and TRBD2 aligns with 8 junction nucleotides. This TCR was sampled from a male donor in good health and CMV-seropositive. The sequenced sample was PBMCs. The nucleotides are TGTGCCAGCAGTTACCCCCGGCAGCGGGGGAGCTACGAGCAGTACTTC. Its product reads: CASSYPRQRGSYEQYF.